This T cell receptor beta chain comes out of a study of T cell responses to AZD1222 COVID-19 vaccine. As for this clone: Its antigen remains unknown.

The CDR3 contains 14 residues. CDR1 SGHNT and CDR2 YENEEA come from the germline V gene. V gave up 3 bases and J gave up 4 bases; unmatched junction bases: 1. Some clones are missing from TCRdb's copy, which holds only in-frame ones; the method was immunoSEQ multiplex PCR. The sample carries some 120,000 clones, 70% to 85% recorded once. Study findings and constraints: Vaccine-related CD4 TCRs covered spike, predominating at 160-218 and 743-854. None of the repertoires were sampled until the peak T cell response had passed. Seropositivity was recorded at baseline in only a handful of AZD1222 recipients.

Sequencing used peripheral blood, obtained 28 days after the second AZD1222 dose. The chain employs TRBV11-3 and TRBJ1-3; 9 bases align to TRBD1. The sequence was obtained from an adult who received the AZD1222 COVID-19 vaccine. CDR3: CASSFTGGGNTIYF. CDR3 nucleotide sequence: TGTGCCAGCAGCTTTACAGGGGGCGGAAACACCATATATTTT.